The next 21 T cell receptor beta chains were all read from a single sample in a study of CD8+CD57+ T cells in acquired aplastic anemia. Profiling that covered TCR beta VDJ and CDR3 relied on genomic DNA as its template. Using its own MiXCR run on the reads, TCRdb lists one record per CDR3 protein. The sample holds 40,000 to 50,000 distinct CDR3 sequences, 55% to 75% seen once. Sequencing was done on a sample of sorted CD4+, CD8+, or CD8+CD57+ T cells (not recorded which) from PBMCs. The receptors derive from a human donor in good health, serving as a control.

This chain joins TRBV15 and TRBJ2-6, with D possibly TRBD1 on 6 matching bases. The V end was cut by 5 bases, the J end by 2 bases, with 10 bases between. CDR1 LNHNV and CDR2 YYDKDF come from the germline V gene (reference sequence). The CDR3 is made up of 15 amino acids. Written as DNA, the CDR3 is TGTGCCACCAGCGCCAGGGGAACTGGGGCCAACGTCCTGACTTTC. Encoded protein: CATSARGTGANVLTF. Supplemented by reference TRBV15 and TRBJ2-6, the full variable domain reads DAMVIQNPRYQVTQFGKPVTLSCSQTLNHNVMYWYQQKSSQAPKLLFHYYDKDFNNEADTPDNFQSRRPNTSFCFLDIRSPGLGDTAMYLCATSARGTGANVLTFGAGSRLTVL.

The rearrangement joins TRBV7-6 to TRBJ1-1; D unclear. V dropped 6 bases and J dropped 4 bases, with 9 bases sitting between them. This CDR3 contains 12 residues. CDR1 is SGHVS, CDR2 FNYEAQ, per germline. In DNA, the CDR3 is TGTGCCAGCAGGCGGCAGTGCACTGAAGCTTTCTTT. Its translation: CASRRQCTEAFF.

The chain's CDR3 is CASSWGTGNSNQPQHF. The CDR3 DNA follows: TGTGCCAGCAGCTGGGGAACAGGGAATAGCAATCAGCCCCAGCATTTT. The V gene is TRBV7-3, the J gene TRBJ1-5, with TRBD1 as a possible D gene (6 bases). CDR1 SGHTA and CDR2 FQGTGA come from the germline V gene. V was cut by 4 bases and J by 0 bases, with 13 bases left in between. CDR3 length: 16 amino acids. The full variable domain, rest sourced from reference TRBV7-3 and TRBJ1-5, is GAGVSQTPSNKVTEKGKYVELRCDPISGHTALYWYRQSLGQGPEFLIYFQGTGAADDSGLPNDRFFAVRPEGSVSTLKIQRTERGDSAVYLCASSWGTGNSNQPQHFGDGTRLSIL.

The chain employs TRBV7-2 and TRBJ2-7; 8 bases agree with TRBD2. V dropped 0 bases and J dropped 5; count of bases not matched to a gene: 3. Germline loops: CDR1 SGHTA, CDR2 FQGNSA. The CDR3 runs 14 residues. This CDR3 is CASSLALLADEQYF. The CDR3 DNA reads as TGTGCCAGCAGCTTAGCTTTACTAGCGGACGAGCAGTACTTC.

The chain combines TRBV29-1 with TRBJ1-1; D call uncertain. V lost 1 base and J lost 11, with 8 bases in between. CDR1 and CDR2 (germline): SQVTM, ANQGSEA. The CDR3 has 10 residues. The CDR3 spells CSVEVGRAFF. Here the CDR3 DNA reads TGCAGCGTTGAAGTGGGTAGGGCTTTCTTT.

The J gene is TRBJ2-5, the V gene TRBV7-3; the D gene is possibly TRBD1 (5 bases). CDR3 length: 13 residues. Germline-derived CDR1 and CDR2 are SGHTA and FQGTGA. V was cut by 7 bases and J by 1 base, with 10 bases left in between. The CDR3: CASTRQPQETQYF. In DNA form, the CDR3 reads TGTGCCAGCACCCGACAGCCCCAAGAGACCCAGTACTTC.

V usage is TRBV6-1 and J usage is TRBJ2-7, with TRBD1 matching over 8 bases. The trim removed 8 bases at V and 4 bases at J, leaving 4 bases unmatched. Germline loops: CDR1 MNHNS, CDR2 SASEGT. CDR3 length equals 12 residues. CDR3 region: CASGDRGYEQYF. In nucleotides, the CDR3 is TGTGCCAGCGGCGACAGGGGATACGAGCAGTACTTC.

This clonotype was counted only a few times. The chain has TRBV25-1 and TRBJ1-1, with D possibly TRBD1 on 6 matching bases. The CDR3 length is 16 residues. Trimming stripped 8 bases from V and 3 bases from J, with 22 bases between. Germline assignment: CDR1 MGHDK and CDR2 SYGVNS. As DNA, the CDR3 is TGTGCCAGCCGAGCTGTGGGGGCATCGTGGGACACTGAAGCTTTCTTT. Protein sequence: CASRAVGASWDTEAFF.

The chain joins TRBV7-9 to TRBJ1-2; D unclear. From germline, CDR1 is SEHNR and CDR2 FQNEAQ (reference sequence). The CDR3 is 14 amino acids. Trimming pared 1 base from V and 4 bases from J, leaving 10 bases between. The CDR3 reads CASSLEDGRYGYTF. The CDR3 DNA reads as TGTGCCAGCAGCTTAGAGGACGGACGCTATGGCTACACCTTC.

This sequence joins TRBV7-6 and TRBJ1-5; no firm D call. The CDR3 spans 13 residues. Germline loops: CDR1 SGHVS, CDR2 FNYEAQ. V lost 2 bases and J 5 bases, leaving 7 bases between the germline ends. Here the CDR3 reads CASSLYPYQPQHF. CDR3 in DNA: TGTGCCAGCAGCTTATATCCGTATCAGCCCCAGCATTTT.

The chain is built from TRBV10-1 and TRBJ2-1; 10 bases match TRBD2. This CDR3 has 14 residues. Trimming took 3 bases from V and 7 from J; bases not matched to a gene: 3. The germline CDR1 and CDR2 sequences are WNHNN and SYGVQD (reference sequence). The CDR3 coding sequence is TGCGCCAGCAGTGAACAGCGGGGGGGGAATGAGCAGTTCTTC. Translated, it gives CASSEQRGGNEQFF.

A remark on this clonotype: The junction shows a germline mismatch at one end, possibly a read error. The CDR3 sequence: CASCLGQKNSPLHF. The CDR3 DNA sequence: TGTGCCAGCTGCTTGGGACAGAAGAATTCACCCCTCCACTTT. The chain recombines TRBV11-3 with TRBJ1-6, with 7 nucleotides matching TRBD1. CDR1 SGHNT and CDR2 YENEEA come from the germline V gene. The CDR3 extends over 14 amino acids.

The chain couples TRBV24-1 to TRBJ2-5, with a weak D call TRBD2 (6 bases). This CDR3 has 14 residues. Looked up from germline, CDR1 is KGHDR and CDR2 is SFDVKD. Trimming cost V 3 bases and J 4 bases, with 11 bases left between them. CDR3: CATSDPGGGETQYF. CDR3 in DNA: TGTGCCACCAGTGATCCCGGGGGAGGAGAGACCCAGTACTTC.

The gene calls are TRBV2 and TRBJ2-7, with D tentatively TRBD1 (6 bases). This CDR3 comprises 15 residues. Trimming stripped 7 bases from V and 3 bases from J, with 19 bases between. The germline V gene has CDR1 SNHLY and CDR2 FYNNEI. Written as DNA, the CDR3 is TGTGCCAGCATCCTCCGGACAGCGATGGGCTACGAGCAGTACTTC. It codes for CASILRTAMGYEQYF.

The chain combines TRBV25-1 with TRBJ2-3, with unresolved D. The CDR3 has 12 amino acids. Germline values: CDR1 MGHDK, CDR2 SYGVNS. The germline V and J ends were trimmed by 9 bases and 3 bases, with 10 bases remaining between them. The CDR3: CASSTPTDTQYF. CDR3 nucleotide sequence: TGTGCCAGTAGTACCCCAACAGATACGCAGTATTTT.

The chain couples TRBV5-4 to TRBJ1-2; 7 bases agree with TRBD1. Germline assignment: CDR1 SGHNT and CDR2 YYREEE (reference sequence). CDR3 length equals 13 residues. V lost 4 bases to trimming and J lost 7 bases; unmatched junction nucleotides: 7. This CDR3 reads CASSPDRESGYTF. The CDR3 DNA follows: TGTGCCAGCAGCCCTGACAGGGAAAGTGGCTACACCTTC.

This chain connects TRBV6-5 to TRBJ2-7, with D perhaps TRBD1 or TRBD2 (5 bases each). From germline, CDR1 is MNHEY and CDR2 SVGAGI. Trimming removed 2 bases at V and 5 bases at J, with 7 bases between. This CDR3 comprises 12 residues. As DNA, the CDR3 is TGTGCCAGCAGTTACCGGGACCACGAGCAGTACTTC. Residues: CASSYRDHEQYF.

This chain joins TRBV4-1 and TRBJ1-2; a weak D match, TRBD1 (6 bases). V lost 3 bases, J lost 5 bases, and 13 bases lay in between. Germline loops: CDR1 MGHRA, CDR2 YSYEKL. This CDR3 spans 14 amino acids. As DNA, the CDR3 is TGCGCCAGCAGCCAGCCCCCGGGGGCGTATGGCTACACCTTC. Translation gives CASSQPPGAYGYTF.

V and J are TRBV7-9 and TRBJ2-7; 8 nucleotides align to TRBD1. The V and J ends lost 5 bases and 5 bases, in that order; junction bases with no gene match: 8. The CDR3 consists of 14 residues. In germline, CDR1 is SEHNR, CDR2 FQNEAQ (reference sequence). CDR3 sequence reads: CASSLGQGVDEQYF. CDR3 nucleotides: TGTGCCAGCAGCCTCGGACAGGGCGTGGACGAGCAGTACTTC.

The chain is built from TRBV29-1 and TRBJ1-2; 10 positions match TRBD1. This CDR3 comprises 15 residues. Unmatched junction bases numbered 13, after V lost 7 bases and J lost 5 bases. From germline, CDR1 is SQVTM and CDR2 ANQGSEA. The CDR3 DNA is TGCAGCGCAGTCCGACAGGGGGCTGAGATGTATGGCTACACCTTC. This codes for CSAVRQGAEMYGYTF.

V usage is TRBV20-1 and J usage is TRBJ2-3; 8 bases agree with TRBD1. Germline V lookup: CDR1 DFQATT, CDR2 SNEGSKA (reference sequence). The J segment lost 2 bases and the V segment lost 5 bases, leaving 3 bases of the junction unmatched. CDR3 length: 13 amino acids. CDR3: CSAHRGYTDTQYF. CDR3 nucleotides: TGCAGTGCTCACAGGGGGTACACAGATACGCAGTATTTT.